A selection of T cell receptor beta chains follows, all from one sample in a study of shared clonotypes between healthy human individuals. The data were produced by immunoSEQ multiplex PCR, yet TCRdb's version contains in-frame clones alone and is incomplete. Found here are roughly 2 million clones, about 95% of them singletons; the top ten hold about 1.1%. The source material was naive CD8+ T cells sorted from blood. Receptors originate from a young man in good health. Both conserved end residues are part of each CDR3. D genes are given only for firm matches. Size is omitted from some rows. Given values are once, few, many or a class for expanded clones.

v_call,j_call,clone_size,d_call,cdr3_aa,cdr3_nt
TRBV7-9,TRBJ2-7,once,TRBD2,CASSLVGSGSRAYEQYF,TGTGCCAGCAGCTTAGTCGGTAGCGGGAGCAGGGCCTACGAGCAGTACTTC
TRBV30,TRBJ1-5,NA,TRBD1,CAWSSGQASNQPQHF,TGTGCCTGGAGTTCGGGACAGGCTAGCAATCAGCCCCAGCATTTT
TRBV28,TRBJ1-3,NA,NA,CASSLLGSGNTIYF,TGTGCCAGCAGTTTACTAGGCTCTGGAAACACCATATATTTT
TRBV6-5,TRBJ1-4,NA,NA,CASSYLGSGEKLFF,TGTGCCAGCAGTTACTTGGGGAGTGGTGAAAAACTGTTTTTT
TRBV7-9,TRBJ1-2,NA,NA,CASSAAGHTTNYGYTF,TGTGCCAGCAGCGCGGCGGGACACACTACTAACTATGGCTACACCTTC
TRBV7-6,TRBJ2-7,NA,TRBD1,CASSTGLGTGTYEQYF,TGTGCCAGCAGCACCGGCCTGGGGACAGGTACCTACGAGCAGTACTTC
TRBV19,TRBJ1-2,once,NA,CASSPSSPVYYGYTF,TGTGCCAGTAGTCCCTCTTCACCGGTATACTATGGCTACACCTTC
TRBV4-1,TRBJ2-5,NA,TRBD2,CASSKGRGKETQYF,TGCGCCAGCAGTAAAGGGAGGGGCAAAGAGACCCAGTACTTC
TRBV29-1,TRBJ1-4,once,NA,CSVGGQASGEKLFF,TGCAGCGTGGGGGGGCAGGCCTCAGGTGAAAAACTGTTTTTT
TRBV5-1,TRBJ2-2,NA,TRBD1,CASSFPLSTGINTGELFF,TGCGCCAGCAGCTTCCCCCTTTCGACAGGGATAAACACCGGGGAGCTGTTTTTT
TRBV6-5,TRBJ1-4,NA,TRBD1,CAARGRGEEKLFF,TGTGCCGCACGCGGCAGGGGGGAAGAAAAACTGTTTTTT
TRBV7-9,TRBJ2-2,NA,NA,CASGEETGELFF,TGTGCCAGCGGGGAGGAGACCGGGGAGCTGTTTTTT
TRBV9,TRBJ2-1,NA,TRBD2,CASSVGGGQDNEQFF,TGTGCCAGCAGCGTAGGCGGGGGGCAAGACAATGAGCAGTTCTTC
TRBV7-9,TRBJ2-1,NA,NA,CASSLWIGGDNEQFF,TGTGCCAGCAGCTTATGGATCGGCGGTGACAATGAGCAGTTCTTC
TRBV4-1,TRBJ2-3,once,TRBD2,CASSQASGGPSTDTQYF,TGCGCCAGCAGCCAAGCGTCGGGGGGTCCTAGCACAGATACGCAGTATTTT
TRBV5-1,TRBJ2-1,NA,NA,CASSFTRGADEQFF,TGCGCCAGCAGCTTCACCCGGGGGGCGGATGAGCAGTTCTTC
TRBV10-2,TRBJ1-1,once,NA,CASSEGDRAFF,TGCGCCAGCAGTGAGGGGGATAGAGCTTTCTTT
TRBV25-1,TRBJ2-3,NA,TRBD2,CASSEWETSGATDTQYF,TGTGCCAGCAGTGAATGGGAGACTAGCGGAGCGACAGATACGCAGTATTTT
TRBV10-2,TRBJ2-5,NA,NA,CASMELALQETQYF,TGCGCCAGCATGGAACTAGCCCTCCAAGAGACCCAGTACTTC
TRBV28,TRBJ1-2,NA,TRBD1,CASSLTGNYGYTF,TGTGCCAGCAGTTTGACAGGGAACTATGGCTACACCTTC
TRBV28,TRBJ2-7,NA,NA,CASGRDSYEQYF,TGTGCCTCCGGGCGGGACTCCTACGAGCAGTACTTC
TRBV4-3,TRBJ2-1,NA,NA,CASSQDLVAQQFF,TGCGCCAGCAGCCAAGATCTCGTCGCCCAGCAGTTCTTC
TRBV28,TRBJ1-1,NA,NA,CASSLPGLNTEAFF,TGTGCCAGCAGTTTACCAGGGCTGAACACTGAAGCTTTCTTT
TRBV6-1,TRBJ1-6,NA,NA,CASRTDHSYNSPLHF,TGTGCCAGCAGAACAGACCACTCCTATAATTCACCCCTCCACTTT
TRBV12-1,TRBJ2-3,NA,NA,CASSFARRNRGPLTDTQYF,TGTGCCAGCAGCTTTGCTAGACGCAATCGGGGGCCCCTCACAGATACGCAGTATTTT
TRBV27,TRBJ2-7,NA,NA,CASSSSDIYEQYF,TGTGCCAGCAGTTCATCGGATATCTACGAGCAGTACTTC
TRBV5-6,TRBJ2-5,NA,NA,CASSSDRHQETQYF,TGTGCCAGCAGCTCGGACCGCCACCAAGAGACCCAGTACTTC
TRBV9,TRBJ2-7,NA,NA,CASSQGGGTPYEQYF,TGTGCCAGCAGCCAAGGGGGCGGGACACCCTACGAGCAGTACTTC
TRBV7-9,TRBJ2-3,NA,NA,CASSLNDARGGLRDTQYF,TGTGCCAGCAGCTTAAATGACGCCCGCGGGGGCCTCAGAGATACGCAGTATTTT
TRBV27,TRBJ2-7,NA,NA,CASSSTLYEQYF,TGTGCCAGCAGTTCGACCCTCTACGAGCAGTACTTC
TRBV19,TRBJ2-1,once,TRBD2,CASSIVGGRPYNEQFF,TGTGCCAGTAGTATAGTGGGGGGGAGACCCTACAATGAGCAGTTCTTC
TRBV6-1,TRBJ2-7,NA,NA,CASSDPGIDEQYF,TGTGCCAGCAGCGACCCAGGGATCGACGAGCAGTACTTC
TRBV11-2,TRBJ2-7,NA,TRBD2,CASIQGGLAGYEQYF,TGTGCCAGCATCCAGGGAGGACTAGCGGGATACGAGCAGTACTTC
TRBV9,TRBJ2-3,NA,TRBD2,CASSVDASGSDTQYF,TGTGCCAGCAGCGTAGATGCTAGCGGATCAGATACGCAGTATTTT
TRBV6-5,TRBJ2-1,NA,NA,CASGSYNEQFF,TGTGCCAGCGGGAGCTACAATGAGCAGTTCTTC
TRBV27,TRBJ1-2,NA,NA,CASSFGGAGGYTF,TGTGCCAGCAGTTTTGGGGGGGCAGGAGGCTACACCTTC
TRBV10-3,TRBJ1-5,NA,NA,CAISEGGDMISNQPQHF,TGTGCCATCAGCGAGGGGGGGGACATGATTAGCAATCAGCCCCAGCATTTT
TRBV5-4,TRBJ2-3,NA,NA,CASSLEGPQYF,TGTGCCAGCAGCTTGGAGGGTCCGCAGTATTTT
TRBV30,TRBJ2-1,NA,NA,CAWSGEYQTSPYNEQFF,TGTGCCTGGAGTGGAGAATACCAGACAAGCCCCTACAATGAGCAGTTCTTC
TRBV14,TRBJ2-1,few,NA,CASSQDPRSVFF,TGTGCCAGCAGCCAAGATCCCCGAAGTGTGTTCTTC
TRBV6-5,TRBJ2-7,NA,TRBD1,CASRPETGHSYEQYF,TGTGCCAGCAGACCCGAGACAGGGCACTCCTACGAGCAGTACTTC
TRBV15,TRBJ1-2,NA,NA,CATSSDTGNYGYTF,TGTGCCACCAGCAGCGACACAGGAAACTATGGCTACACCTTC
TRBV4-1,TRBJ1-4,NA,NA,CASSHRQGGEKLFF,TGCGCCAGCAGCCACAGGCAGGGAGGTGAAAAACTGTTTTTT
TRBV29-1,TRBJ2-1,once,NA,CSVVVPDYNEQFF,TGCAGCGTTGTAGTACCCGACTACAATGAGCAGTTCTTC
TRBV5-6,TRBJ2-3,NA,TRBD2,CASSPWTRVRNTDTQYF,TGTGCCAGCAGCCCCTGGACTAGGGTTCGAAACACAGATACGCAGTATTTT
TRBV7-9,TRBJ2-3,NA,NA,CASSLNPDTQYF,TGTGCCAGCAGCTTAAATCCAGATACGCAGTATTTT
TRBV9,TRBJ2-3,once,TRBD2,CASSASRAGEWTDTQYF,TGTGCCAGCAGCGCGTCAAGAGCGGGGGAATGGACAGATACGCAGTATTTT
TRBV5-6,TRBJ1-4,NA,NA,CASSEGRQYNEKLFF,TGTGCCAGCAGCGAAGGACGTCAGTACAATGAAAAACTGTTTTTT
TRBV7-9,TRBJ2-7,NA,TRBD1,CASSSLYGTGIYEQYF,TGTGCCAGCAGCTCATTATACGGGACAGGCATCTACGAGCAGTACTTC
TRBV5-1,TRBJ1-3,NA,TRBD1,CASWRNPGQIFGNTIYF,TGCGCCAGCTGGAGAAACCCGGGACAGATATTTGGAAACACCATATATTTT
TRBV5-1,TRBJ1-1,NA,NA,CASSFGLGSSRPFEAFF,TGCGCCAGCAGCTTTGGTTTGGGCAGCTCCCGACCTTTTGAAGCTTTCTTT
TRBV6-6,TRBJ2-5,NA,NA,CASSAGTPHF,TGTGCCAGCAGTGCCGGGACACCCCACTTC
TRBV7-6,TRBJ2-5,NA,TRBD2,CASSLEGLAGIKTQYF,TGTGCCAGCAGCTTAGAGGGACTAGCGGGAATAAAGACCCAGTACTTC